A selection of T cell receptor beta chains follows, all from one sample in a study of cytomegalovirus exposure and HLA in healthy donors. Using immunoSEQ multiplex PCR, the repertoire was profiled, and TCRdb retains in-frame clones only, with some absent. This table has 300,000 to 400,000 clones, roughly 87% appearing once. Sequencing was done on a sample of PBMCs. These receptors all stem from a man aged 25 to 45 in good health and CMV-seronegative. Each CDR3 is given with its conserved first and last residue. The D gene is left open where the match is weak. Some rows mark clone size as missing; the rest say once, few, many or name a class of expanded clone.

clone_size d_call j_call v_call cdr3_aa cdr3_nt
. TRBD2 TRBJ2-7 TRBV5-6 CASSRGLAGGGRSYEQYF TGTGCCAGCAGCCGGGGACTAGCGGGGGGCGGTAGATCCTACGAGCAGTACTTC
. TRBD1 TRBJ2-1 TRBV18 CASSQLGTGGGNEQFF TGTGCCAGCTCGCAACTCGGGACAGGGGGCGGCAATGAGCAGTTCTTC
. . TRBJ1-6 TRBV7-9 CASSLAPFGWGDGSPLHF TGTGCCAGCAGCTTAGCCCCCTTTGGGTGGGGGGACGGATCACCCCTCCACTTT
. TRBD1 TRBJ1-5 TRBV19 CASSPRTGLGQPQHF TGTGCCAGTAGTCCAAGGACAGGGTTGGGTCAGCCCCAGCATTTT
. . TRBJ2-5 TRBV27 CASSSLGPQETQYF TGTGCCAGCAGTTCCCTAGGTCCACAAGAGACCCAGTACTTC
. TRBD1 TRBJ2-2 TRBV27 CASSFPHTHRGPNTGELFF TGTGCCAGCAGTTTCCCGCACACCCACAGGGGGCCGAACACCGGGGAGCTGTTTTTT
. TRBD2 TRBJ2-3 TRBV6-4 CASSVASGGATDTQYF TGTGCCAGCAGTGTGGCTAGCGGGGGGGCAACAGATACGCAGTATTTT
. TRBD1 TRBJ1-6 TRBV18 CASSPGATGVYNSPLHF TGTGCCAGCTCACCGGGGGCTACAGGGGTCTATAATTCACCCCTCCACTTT
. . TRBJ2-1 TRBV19 CASSIAPGLYNEQFF TGTGCCAGTAGTATAGCCCCGGGACTTTACAATGAGCAGTTCTTC
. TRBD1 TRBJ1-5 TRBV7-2 CASSPRTGGAGIQPQHF TGTGCCAGCAGCCCAAGAACAGGGGGCGCAGGGATTCAGCCCCAGCATTTT
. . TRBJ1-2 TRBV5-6 CASSLRGYGYTF TGTGCCAGCAGCTTGAGGGGTTATGGCTACACCTTC
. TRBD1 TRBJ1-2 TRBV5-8 CASSMTGGHGYTF TGTGCCAGCAGCATGACAGGGGGCCATGGCTACACCTTC
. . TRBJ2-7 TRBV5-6 CASSLTRSLSYEQYF TGTGCCAGCAGCTTAACTAGGTCATTGTCCTACGAGCAGTACTTC
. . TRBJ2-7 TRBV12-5 CASGFRVHEQYF TGTGCTAGTGGTTTCCGTGTCCACGAGCAGTACTTC
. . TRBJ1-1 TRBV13 CASSMDRNTEAFF TGTGCCAGCAGTATGGACAGGAACACTGAAGCTTTCTTT
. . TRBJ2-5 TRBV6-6 CASSYGGETQYF TGTGCCAGCAGTTACGGGGGGGAGACCCAGTACTTC
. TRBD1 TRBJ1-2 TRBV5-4 CASKPPGTGGGGYTF TGTGCCAGCAAACCCCCCGGGACAGGGGGTGGTGGCTACACCTTC
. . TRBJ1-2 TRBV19 CASSEGREISSYTF TGTGCCAGTAGTGAAGGACGGGAAATTTCGAGCTACACCTTC
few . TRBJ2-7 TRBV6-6 CASSRAYEQYF TGTGCCAGCAGCCGGGCCTACGAGCAGTACTTC
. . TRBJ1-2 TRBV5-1 CASSFSLVDYGYTF TGCGCCAGCAGCTTCAGTCTGGTCGACTATGGCTACACCTTC
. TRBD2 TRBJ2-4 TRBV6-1 CASSERLAGGHVAKNIQYF TGTGCCAGCAGTGAAAGACTAGCGGGGGGGCACGTAGCCAAAAACATTCAGTACTTC